The 20 T cell receptor beta chains below were found in one sample sequenced in a study of OX40 agonist ivuxolimab in advanced cancers. Clones were read by immunoSEQ multiplex PCR, and TCRdb kept only the in-frame ones, dropping some. The data show around 78,000 clones, roughly 84% seen once. Sequencing was performed on CD4+ or CD8+ T cells sorted from blood, taken in a trial of the OX40 agonist ivuxolimab. The receptors shown here come from an adult with an advanced solid tumor such as melanoma, head and neck, liver or kidney cancer.

V is TRBV14 and J is TRBJ2-3; no definite D call. Germline V gene data show CDR1 as SGHDN and CDR2 as FVKESK. The V and J ends lost 4 bases and 2 bases respectively, with 10 bases between them. This CDR3 is built from 14 residues. CDR3 in amino acids: CASSPLVYTDTQYF. CDR3 coding DNA: TGTGCCAGCAGCCCTCTTGTCTACACAGATACGCAGTATTTT.

The J gene is TRBJ2-2, the V gene TRBV27; TRBD2 matches at 7 bases. Trimming removed 1 base from V and 4 bases from J; junction bases left unmatched: 6. The CDR3 consists of 16 residues. Germline assignment: CDR1 MNHEY and CDR2 SMNVEV (reference sequence). Here the CDR3 reads CASSLLAGSGTGELFF. CDR3 coding DNA: TGTGCCAGCAGTTTATTAGCGGGTAGCGGCACCGGGGAGCTGTTTTTT.

This rearrangement joins TRBV5-1 to TRBJ2-3; 14 positions match TRBD2. This CDR3 has 19 amino acids. Germline CDR1 SGHRS, CDR2 YFSETQ. The ends lost 4 bases at V and 1 base at J; junction bases unmatched: 11. CDR3 nucleotides: TGCGCCAGCAGCGCTTCCGGGACTAGCGGGAGTCGGGGCACAGATACGCAGTATTTT. This translates into CASSASGTSGSRGTDTQYF.

The rearrangement uses TRBV7-9 and TRBJ1-1, with D possibly TRBD1 on 5 matching bases. V lost 5 bases and J 3 bases, leaving 13 bases between the germline ends. The germline V gene has CDR1 SEHNR and CDR2 FQNEAQ (reference sequence). CDR3 length: 14 residues. The CDR3 DNA is TGTGCCAGCAGCCTCGGCACAGGACACACTGAAGCTTTCTTT. Amino acids: CASSLGTGHTEAFF.

This rearrangement joins TRBV5-6 to TRBJ1-5, with a tentative D call TRBD1 (5 bases). V was pared by 3 bases and J by 0 bases, with 10 bases between. Germline CDR1 SGHDT, CDR2 YYEEEE. The CDR3 sequence is 15 residues long. CDR3 nucleotides: TGTGCCAGCAGCTGGGGACCCGATAGCAATCAGCCCCAGCATTTT. Protein sequence: CASSWGPDSNQPQHF.

The chain links TRBV19 to TRBJ2-1; D uncertain. The CDR3 runs to 13 residues. The germline V gene encodes CDR1 LNHDA and CDR2 SQIVND (reference sequence). The V end was cut by 3 bases, the J end by 8 bases, with 11 bases between. The CDR3 bases are TGTGCCAGTAGTATTGAGGACCTCGATGAGCAGTTCTTC. The encoded protein is CASSIEDLDEQFF.

The J gene is TRBJ1-1, the V gene TRBV7-6; 10 bases are shared with TRBD1. The trim removed 5 bases at V and 1 base at J, leaving 7 bases unmatched. This CDR3 spans 16 amino acids. Germline-derived CDR1 and CDR2 are SGHVS and FNYEAQ. Here the CDR3 DNA reads TGTGCCAGCAGCCTTCGGTGGACAGGGGGGAACACTGAAGCTTTCTTT. As protein: CASSLRWTGGNTEAFF.

The chain is built from TRBV18 and TRBJ2-1; maybe TRBD1 (6 bases). Germline values: CDR1 KGHSH, CDR2 LQKENI. V lost 1 base, J lost 4 bases, and 8 bases lay in between. This CDR3 contains 14 residues. The CDR3 DNA follows: TGTGCCAGCTCACCACAGGGGGTGTACAATGAGCAGTTCTTC. This sequence encodes CASSPQGVYNEQFF. Supplemented by reference TRBV18 and TRBJ2-1, the full variable domain reads NAGVMQNPRHLVRRRGQEARLRCSPMKGHSHVYWYRQLPEEGLKFMVYLQKENIIDESGMPKERFSAEFPKEGPSILRIQQVVRGDSAAYFCASSPQGVYNEQFFGPGTRLTVL.

The chain links TRBV11-2 to TRBJ2-7, with a possible D match to TRBD2 (6 bases). V was cut by 7 bases and J by 0 bases, with 13 bases left in between. Germline V gene lookup returns CDR1 SGHAT and CDR2 FQNNGV. The CDR3 is made up of 14 amino acids. The CDR3 region is CASTHGGSSYEQYF. CDR3 nucleotides: TGTGCCAGCACCCACGGAGGGAGCTCCTACGAGCAGTACTTC.

The chain is built from TRBV18 and TRBJ1-5, with 9 nucleotides matching TRBD1. The CDR3 is 16 residues long. V dropped 3 bases and J dropped 6; count of bases not matched to a gene: 9. The germline CDR1 and CDR2 sequences are KGHSH and LQKENI. DNA of the CDR3: TGTGCCAGCTCACCGACACAGGGGGCAATGGGTCAGCCCCAGCATTTT. It yields the protein CASSPTQGAMGQPQHF.

The J gene is TRBJ2-1, the V gene TRBV5-6; 9 bases are a match to TRBD1. The CDR3 spans 17 residues. The J segment lost 6 bases and the V segment lost 4 bases, leaving 14 bases of the junction unmatched. Germline lookup yields CDR1 SGHDT and CDR2 YYEEEE. In DNA form, the CDR3 reads TGTGCCAGCAGCCCTATTTGGGGGACAGGGCGTTCCAATGAGCAGTTCTTC. The encoded protein is CASSPIWGTGRSNEQFF. Full variable domain (remainder filled in from reference TRBV5-6 and TRBJ2-1): DAGVTQSPTHLIKTRGQQVTLRCSPKSGHDTVSWYQQALGQGPQFIFQYYEEEERQRGNFPDRFSGHQFPNYSSELNVNALLLGDSALYLCASSPIWGTGRSNEQFFGPGTRLTVL.

The chain couples TRBV6-1 to TRBJ2-3; the D gene could be TRBD1 or TRBD2 (7 bases each). The CDR3 totals 16 residues. Germline-derived CDR1 and CDR2 are MNHNS and SASEGT. The V end lost 2 bases, the J end lost 0 bases, and 12 bases lay between the germline ends. The CDR3 region is CASSEQGGASTDTQYF. DNA of the CDR3: TGTGCCAGCAGTGAACAGGGGGGGGCTAGCACAGATACGCAGTATTTT.

The chain carries TRBV15 and TRBJ2-7; TRBD2 agrees at 10 bases. Germline V gives CDR1 LNHNV, CDR2 YYDKDF (reference sequence). V lost 1 base and J lost 2; bases outside the gene matches: 8. This CDR3 has 17 residues. The CDR3 sequence is CATSRGALAGGTYEQYF. For the CDR3, the DNA is TGTGCCACCAGCAGAGGAGCTTTAGCGGGAGGAACCTACGAGCAGTACTTC.

This chain links TRBV7-8 with TRBJ2-3, with D tentatively TRBD2 (6 bases). Trimming removed 5 bases from V and 4 bases from J, with 25 bases in between. The CDR3 has 18 amino acids. Germline V gene data show CDR1 as SGHVS and CDR2 as FQNEAQ. The CDR3, as DNA: TGTGCCAGCAGCCCACTAGTGGGTCTGACGGGAGTTCCAGATACGCAGTATTTT. It codes for CASSPLVGLTGVPDTQYF. The whole variable domain, remainder taken from reference TRBV7-8 and TRBJ2-3, is GAGVSQSPRYKVAKRGQDVALRCDPISGHVSLFWYQQALGQGPEFLTYFQNEAQLDKSGLPSDRFFAERPEGSVSTLKIQRTQQEDSAVYLCASSPLVGLTGVPDTQYFGPGTRLTVL.

In this sample, this clone turned up once. The V gene is TRBV28, the J gene TRBJ1-5; TRBD1 aligns across 11 bases. The germline V gene encodes CDR1 MDHEN and CDR2 SYDVKM. V lost 8 bases and J lost 6; bases outside the gene matches: 9. CDR3 length: 15 residues. The CDR3 here is CASLIGQGAVQPQHF. The CDR3 nucleotides read TGTGCCAGCCTAATCGGACAGGGGGCAGTTCAGCCCCAGCATTTT.

This clone was seen once. The chain carries TRBV6-1 and TRBJ1-2; D is ambiguous. Looked up from germline, CDR1 is MNHNS and CDR2 is SASEGT. The CDR3 consists of 13 residues. The V and J ends lost 4 bases and 2 bases respectively, with 8 bases between them. This CDR3 is CASSATANYGYTF. In DNA form, the CDR3 reads TGTGCCAGCAGTGCAACAGCGAACTATGGCTACACCTTC.

The rearrangement links TRBV28 to TRBJ1-5; TRBD1 agrees at 7 bases. Trimming removed 7 bases from V and 2 bases from J; junction bases left unmatched: 11. The CDR3 covers 16 residues. Germline loops: CDR1 MDHEN, CDR2 SYDVKM. CDR3 in amino acids: CASTAGGGSGNQPQHF. The DNA of the CDR3 is TGTGCCAGCACCGCAGGGGGGGGGAGCGGCAATCAGCCCCAGCATTTT.

This chain connects TRBV27 to TRBJ2-2; D is undetermined. The CDR3 is made up of 14 amino acids. V gave up 1 base and J gave up 1 base, with 4 bases separating them. In germline, CDR1 is MNHEY, CDR2 SMNVEV (reference sequence). The CDR3: CASSLWQNTGELFF. DNA for the CDR3: TGTGCCAGCAGTTTATGGCAGAACACCGGGGAGCTGTTTTTT.

The V gene is TRBV7-9, the J gene TRBJ1-3; D is perhaps TRBD1 (5 bases). V was shortened by 5 bases and J by 2 bases, with 10 bases between the two germline ends. Germline V CDR1 and CDR2: SEHNR, FQNEAQ (reference sequence). The CDR3 loop spans 14 amino acids. The CDR3, as DNA: TGTGCCAGCAGCCCAGGGACTGCTGGAAACACCATATATTTT. Its translation: CASSPGTAGNTIYF. Full variable domain (outside the CDR3, taken from reference TRBV7-9 and TRBJ1-3): DTGVSQNPRHKITKRGQNVTFRCDPISEHNRLYWYRQTLGQGPEFLTYFQNEAQLEKSRLLSDRFSAERPKGSFSTLEIQRTEQGDSAMYLCASSPGTAGNTIYFGEGSWLTVV.

The rearrangement joins TRBV5-1 to TRBJ2-3; tentatively, D is TRBD1 (5 bases). Trimming stripped 0 bases from V and 2 bases from J, with 7 bases between. The CDR3 is 14 residues long. Germline CDR1 SGHRS, CDR2 YFSETQ. CDR3 protein: CASSLATDTDTQYF. CDR3 nucleotide sequence: TGCGCCAGCAGCTTGGCGACAGACACAGATACGCAGTATTTT. Filled out from reference TRBV5-1 and TRBJ2-3, the complete variable domain reads KAGVTQTPRYLIKTRGQQVTLSCSPISGHRSVSWYQQTPGQGLQFLFEYFSETQRNKGNFPGRFSGRQFSNSRSEMNVSTLELGDSALYLCASSLATDTDTQYFGPGTRLTVL.